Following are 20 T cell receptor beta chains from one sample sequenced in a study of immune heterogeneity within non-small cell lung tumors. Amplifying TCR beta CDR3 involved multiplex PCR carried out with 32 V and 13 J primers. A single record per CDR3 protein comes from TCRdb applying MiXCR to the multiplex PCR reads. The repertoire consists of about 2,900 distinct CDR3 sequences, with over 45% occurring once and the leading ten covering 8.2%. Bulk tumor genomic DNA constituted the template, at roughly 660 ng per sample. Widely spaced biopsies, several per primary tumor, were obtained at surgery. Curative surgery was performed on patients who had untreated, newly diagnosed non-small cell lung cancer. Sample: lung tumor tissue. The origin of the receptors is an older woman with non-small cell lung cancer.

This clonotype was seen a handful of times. The DNA for the CDR3 is TGTGCCAGCATAGCGTCCCAGGGGGGGACCGGGGAGCTGTTTTTT. The encoded protein is CASIASQGGTGELFF. V gene TRBV12-3 or TRBV12-4 combines with J gene TRBJ2-2; TRBD1 or TRBD2 may be the D gene (7 bases each). V lost 7 bases, J lost 5 bases, and 17 bases lay in between. The CDR3 spans 15 residues.

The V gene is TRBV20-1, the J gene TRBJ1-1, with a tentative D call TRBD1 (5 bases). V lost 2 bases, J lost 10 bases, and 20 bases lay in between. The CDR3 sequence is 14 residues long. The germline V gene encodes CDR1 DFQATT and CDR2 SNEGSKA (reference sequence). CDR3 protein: CSARMGGLSYGAFF. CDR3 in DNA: TGCAGTGCTAGAATGGGGGGTCTTTCCTACGGAGCTTTCTTT.

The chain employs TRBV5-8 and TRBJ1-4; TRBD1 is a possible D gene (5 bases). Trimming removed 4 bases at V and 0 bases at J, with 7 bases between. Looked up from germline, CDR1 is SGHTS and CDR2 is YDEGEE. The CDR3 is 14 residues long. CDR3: CASSQGATNEKLFF. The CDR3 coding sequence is TGTGCCAGCAGCCAAGGGGCAACTAATGAAAAACTGTTTTTT.

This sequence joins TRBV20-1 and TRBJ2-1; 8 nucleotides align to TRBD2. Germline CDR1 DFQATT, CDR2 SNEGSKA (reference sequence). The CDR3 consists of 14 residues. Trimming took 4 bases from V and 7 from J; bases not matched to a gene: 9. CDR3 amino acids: CSAIPGLGTNEQFF. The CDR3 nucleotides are TGCAGTGCTATACCGGGACTAGGGACAAATGAGCAGTTCTTC.

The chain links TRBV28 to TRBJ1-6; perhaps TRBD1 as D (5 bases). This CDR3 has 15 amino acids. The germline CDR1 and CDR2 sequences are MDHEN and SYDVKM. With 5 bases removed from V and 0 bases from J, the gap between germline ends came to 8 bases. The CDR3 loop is CASSTGPSYNSPLHF. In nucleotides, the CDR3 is TGTGCCAGCAGTACAGGACCCTCCTATAATTCACCCCTCCACTTT. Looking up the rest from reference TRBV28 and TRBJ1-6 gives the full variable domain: DVKVTQSSRYLVKRTGEKVFLECVQDMDHENMFWYRQDPGLGLRLIYFSYDVKMKEKGDIPEGYSVSREKKERFSLILESASTNQTSMYLCASSTGPSYNSPLHFGNGTRLTVT.

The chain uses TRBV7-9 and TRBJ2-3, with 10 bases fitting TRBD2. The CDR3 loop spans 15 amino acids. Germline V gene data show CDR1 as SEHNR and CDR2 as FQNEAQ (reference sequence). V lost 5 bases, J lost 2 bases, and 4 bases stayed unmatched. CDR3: CASSRAGGDTDTQYF. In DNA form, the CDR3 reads TGTGCCAGCAGCCGAGCGGGAGGGGACACAGATACGCAGTATTTT.

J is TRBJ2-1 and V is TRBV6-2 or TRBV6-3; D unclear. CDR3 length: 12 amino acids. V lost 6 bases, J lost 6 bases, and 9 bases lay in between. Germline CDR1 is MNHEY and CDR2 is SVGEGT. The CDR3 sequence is CASRYLTNEQFF. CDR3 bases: TGTGCCAGCAGATACCTTACCAATGAGCAGTTCTTC.

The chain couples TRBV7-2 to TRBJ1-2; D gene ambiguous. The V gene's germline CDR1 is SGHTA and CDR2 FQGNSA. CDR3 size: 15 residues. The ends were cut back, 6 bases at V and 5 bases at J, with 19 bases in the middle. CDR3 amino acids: CASRPTTGSPYGYTF. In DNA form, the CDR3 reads TGTGCCAGCAGACCTACGACGGGTTCTCCGTATGGCTACACCTTC.

CDR3 nucleotide sequence: TGTGCCAGCAGCGTAGCAGCTAGCGGGGGCTACGAGCAGTACTTC. This codes for CASSVAASGGYEQYF. The chain couples TRBV9 to TRBJ2-7; TRBD2 matches 10 bases. The CDR3 is 15 amino acids. V gave up 0 bases and J gave up 3 bases; unmatched junction bases: 3. Germline CDR1 reads SGDLS; CDR2 reads YYNGEE.

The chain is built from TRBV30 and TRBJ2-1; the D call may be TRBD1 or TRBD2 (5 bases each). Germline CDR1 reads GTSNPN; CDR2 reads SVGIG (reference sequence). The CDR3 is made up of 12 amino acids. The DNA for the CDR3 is TGTGCTGGGGGAAGCTCCTACAATGAGCAGTTCTTC. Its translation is CAGGSSYNEQFF.

In nucleotides, the CDR3 is TGTGCCAGCAGCCAGGACAGCAGCCTTTATGGCTACACCTTC. Translation: CASSQDSSLYGYTF. V gene TRBV7-9 combines with J gene TRBJ1-2, with D possibly TRBD1 on 6 matching bases. The CDR3 runs 14 residues. Looked up from germline, CDR1 is SEHNR and CDR2 is FQNEAQ (reference sequence). V dropped 5 bases and J dropped 5 bases, with 15 bases sitting between them.

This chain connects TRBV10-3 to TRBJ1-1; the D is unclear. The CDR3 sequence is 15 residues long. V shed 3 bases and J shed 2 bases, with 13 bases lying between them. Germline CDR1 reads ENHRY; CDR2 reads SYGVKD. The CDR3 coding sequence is TGTGCCATCAGTGACCCCCCCACAACTAACACTGAAGCTTTCTTT. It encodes CAISDPPTTNTEAFF.

CDR3 residues: CASSWGSWNTEAFF. DNA for the CDR3: TGTGCCAGCAGTTGGGGCTCATGGAACACTGAAGCTTTCTTT. The chain uses TRBV2 and TRBJ1-1; possibly TRBD1 for D (5 bases). This CDR3 spans 14 amino acids. V was shortened by 5 bases and J by 1 base, with 11 bases between the two germline ends. In germline, CDR1 is SNHLY, CDR2 FYNNEI.

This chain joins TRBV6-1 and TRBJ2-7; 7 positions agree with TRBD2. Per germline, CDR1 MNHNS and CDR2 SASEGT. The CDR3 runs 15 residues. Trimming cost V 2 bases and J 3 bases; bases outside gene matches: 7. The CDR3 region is CASSELGGRLYEQYF. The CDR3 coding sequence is TGTGCCAGCAGTGAACTCGGCGGGAGACTCTACGAGCAGTACTTC.

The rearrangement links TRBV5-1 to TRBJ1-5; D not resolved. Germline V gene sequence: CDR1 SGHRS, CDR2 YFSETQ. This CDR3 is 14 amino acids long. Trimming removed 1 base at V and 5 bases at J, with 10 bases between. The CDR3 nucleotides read TGCGCCAGCAGCTTGATGGGGAGCGATCAGCCCCAGCATTTT. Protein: CASSLMGSDQPQHF.

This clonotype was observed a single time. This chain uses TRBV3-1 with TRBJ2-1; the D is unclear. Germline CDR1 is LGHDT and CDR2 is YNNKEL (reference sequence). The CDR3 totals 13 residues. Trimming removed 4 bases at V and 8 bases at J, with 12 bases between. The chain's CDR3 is CASSLRGADEQFF. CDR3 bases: TGTGCCAGCAGCCTCAGAGGTGCCGATGAGCAGTTCTTC.

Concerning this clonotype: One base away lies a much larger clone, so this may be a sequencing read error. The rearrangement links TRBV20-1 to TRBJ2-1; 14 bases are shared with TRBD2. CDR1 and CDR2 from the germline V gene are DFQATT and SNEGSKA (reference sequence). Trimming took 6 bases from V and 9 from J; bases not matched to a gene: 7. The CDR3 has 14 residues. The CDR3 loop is CSAIGTSGRGEQFF. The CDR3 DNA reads TGCAGTGCCATCGGGACTAGCGGGAGAGGTGAGCAGTTCTTC.

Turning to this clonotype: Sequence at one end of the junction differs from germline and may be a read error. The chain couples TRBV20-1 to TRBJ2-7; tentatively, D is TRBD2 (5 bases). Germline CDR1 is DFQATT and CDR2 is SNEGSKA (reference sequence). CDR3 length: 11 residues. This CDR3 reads CSARTTVETVF. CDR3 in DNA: TGCAGTGCTAGGACTACCGTGGAAACAGTCTTC.

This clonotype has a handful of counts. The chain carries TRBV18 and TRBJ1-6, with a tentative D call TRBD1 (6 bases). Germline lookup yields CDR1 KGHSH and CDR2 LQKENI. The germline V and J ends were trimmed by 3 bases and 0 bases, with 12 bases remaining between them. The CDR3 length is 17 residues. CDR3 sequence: CASSPRQERSYNSPLHF. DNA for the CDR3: TGTGCCAGCTCACCCAGACAGGAACGCTCCTATAATTCACCCCTCCACTTT.

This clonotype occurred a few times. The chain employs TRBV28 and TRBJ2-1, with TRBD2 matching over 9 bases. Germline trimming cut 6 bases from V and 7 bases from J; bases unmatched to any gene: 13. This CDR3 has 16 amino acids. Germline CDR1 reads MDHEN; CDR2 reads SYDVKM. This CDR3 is CASSLSRLAVNNEQFF. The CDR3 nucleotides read TGTGCCAGCAGCCTCAGTCGACTAGCGGTCAATAATGAGCAGTTCTTC.